Described below is a single T cell receptor beta chain sequence and its context. This record belongs to a study of control samples from healthy donors and cancer patients. TCRdb keeps only in-frame clones here, not all; method: immunoSEQ multiplex PCR. The sample includes more than 90,000 clones, roughly 89% of them seen just once. The TCR sequence derives from a man aged 25 to 40 in good health. The sequencing input was blood.

As DNA, the CDR3 is TGTGCCAGCTCACTGACGGACGGAAGCTCCTACGAGCAGTACGTC. As protein: CASSLTDGSSYEQYV. V and J are TRBV18 and TRBJ2-7, with no clear D. Trimming removed 4 bases from V and 0 bases from J, with 13 bases in between. CDR3 size: 15 residues. CDR1 and CDR2 from the germline V gene are KGHSH and LQKENI.